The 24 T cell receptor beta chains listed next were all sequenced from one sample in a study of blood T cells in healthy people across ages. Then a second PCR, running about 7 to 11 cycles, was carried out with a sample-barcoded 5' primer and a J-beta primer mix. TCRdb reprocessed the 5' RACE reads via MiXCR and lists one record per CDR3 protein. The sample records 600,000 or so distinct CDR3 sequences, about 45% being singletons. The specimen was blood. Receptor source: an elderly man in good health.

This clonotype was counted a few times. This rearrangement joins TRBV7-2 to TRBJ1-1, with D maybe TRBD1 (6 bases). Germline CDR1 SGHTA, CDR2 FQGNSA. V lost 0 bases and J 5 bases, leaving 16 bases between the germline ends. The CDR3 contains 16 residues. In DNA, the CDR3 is TGTGCCAGCAGCTTAGCGCTGGGGGCAGTAAAGACTGAAGCTTTCTTT. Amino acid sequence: CASSLALGAVKTEAFF.

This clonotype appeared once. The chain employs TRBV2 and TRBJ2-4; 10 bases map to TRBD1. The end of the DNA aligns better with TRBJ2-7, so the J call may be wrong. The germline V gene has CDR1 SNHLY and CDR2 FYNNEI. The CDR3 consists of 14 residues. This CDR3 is CASRAQTGGDEQYF. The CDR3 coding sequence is TGTGCCAGCAGGGCTCAGACAGGGGGCGACGAGCAGTACTTC.

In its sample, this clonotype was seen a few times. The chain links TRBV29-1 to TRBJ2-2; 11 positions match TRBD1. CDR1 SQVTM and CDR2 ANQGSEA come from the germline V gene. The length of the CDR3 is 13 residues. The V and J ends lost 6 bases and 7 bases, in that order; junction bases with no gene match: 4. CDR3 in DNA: TGCAGCGTGAGGGGGACAGGGGGCGGGGAGCTGTTTTTT. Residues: CSVRGTGGGELFF.

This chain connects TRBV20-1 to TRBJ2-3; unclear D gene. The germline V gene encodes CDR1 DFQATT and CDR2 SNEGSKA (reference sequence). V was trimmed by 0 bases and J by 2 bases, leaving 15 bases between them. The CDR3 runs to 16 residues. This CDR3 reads CSARDNRGGYTDTQYF. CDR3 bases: TGCAGTGCTAGAGATAACCGCGGTGGATACACAGATACGCAGTATTTT.

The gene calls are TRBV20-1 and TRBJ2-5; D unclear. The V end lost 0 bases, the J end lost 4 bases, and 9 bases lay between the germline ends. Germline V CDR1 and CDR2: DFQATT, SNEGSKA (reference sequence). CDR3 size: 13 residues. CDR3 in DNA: TGCAGTGCTAGAGATACGCGCGGAGAGACCCAGTACTTC. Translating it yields CSARDTRGETQYF.

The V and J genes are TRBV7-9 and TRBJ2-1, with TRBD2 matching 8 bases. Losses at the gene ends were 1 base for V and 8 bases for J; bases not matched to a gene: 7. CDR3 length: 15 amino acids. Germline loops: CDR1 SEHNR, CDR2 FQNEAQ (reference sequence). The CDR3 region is CASSLVPSGRDEQFF. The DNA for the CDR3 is TGTGCCAGCAGCTTAGTGCCTAGCGGGCGGGATGAGCAGTTCTTC. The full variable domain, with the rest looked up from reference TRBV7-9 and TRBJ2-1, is DTGVSQNPRHKITKRGQNVTFRCDPISEHNRLYWYRQTLGQGPEFLTYFQNEAQLEKSRLLSDRFSAERPKGSFSTLEIQRTEQGDSAMYLCASSLVPSGRDEQFFGPGTRLTVL.

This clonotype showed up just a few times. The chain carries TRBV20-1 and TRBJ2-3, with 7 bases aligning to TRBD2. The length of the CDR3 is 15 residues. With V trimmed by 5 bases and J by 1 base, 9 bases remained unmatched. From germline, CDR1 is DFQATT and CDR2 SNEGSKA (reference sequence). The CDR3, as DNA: TGCAGTGCTCCATCGGGGGGAGTCGGCACAGATACGCAGTATTTT. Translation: CSAPSGGVGTDTQYF.

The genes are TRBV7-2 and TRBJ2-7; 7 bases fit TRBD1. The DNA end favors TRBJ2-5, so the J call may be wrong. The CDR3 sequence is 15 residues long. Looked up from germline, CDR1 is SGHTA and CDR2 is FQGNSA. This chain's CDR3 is CASSFEGALRETQYF. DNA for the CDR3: TGTGCCAGCAGCTTCGAGGGGGCGTTAAGGGAGACCCAGTACTTC.

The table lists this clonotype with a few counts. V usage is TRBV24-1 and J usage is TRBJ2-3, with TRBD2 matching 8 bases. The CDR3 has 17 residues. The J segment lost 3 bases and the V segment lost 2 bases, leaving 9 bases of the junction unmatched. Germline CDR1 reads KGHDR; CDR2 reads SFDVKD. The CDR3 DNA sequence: TGTGCCACCAGTGATTCCCAAGCGGGAGCGACGACAGATACGCAGTATTTT. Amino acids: CATSDSQAGATTDTQYF.

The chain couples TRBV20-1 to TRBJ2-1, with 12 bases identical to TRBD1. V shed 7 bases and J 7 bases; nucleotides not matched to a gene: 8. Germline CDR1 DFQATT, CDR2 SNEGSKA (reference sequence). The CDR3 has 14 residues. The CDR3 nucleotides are TGCAGTGAATCCGGGACAGGGGGCGGAAATGAGCAGTTCTTC. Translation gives CSESGTGGGNEQFF.

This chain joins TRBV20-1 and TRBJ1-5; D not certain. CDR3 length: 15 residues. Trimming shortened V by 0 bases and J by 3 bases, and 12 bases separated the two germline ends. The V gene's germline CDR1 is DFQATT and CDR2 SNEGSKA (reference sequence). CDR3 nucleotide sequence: TGCAGTGCTAGAGATCTAGGGCTCCCCAATCAGCCCCAGCATTTT. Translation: CSARDLGLPNQPQHF.

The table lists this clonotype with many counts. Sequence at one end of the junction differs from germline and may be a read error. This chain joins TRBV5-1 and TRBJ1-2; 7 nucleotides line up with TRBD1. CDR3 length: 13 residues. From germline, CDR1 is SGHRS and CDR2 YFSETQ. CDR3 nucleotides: TGTGCCAGCAGCCTGGGACAGAACTATGGCTACACCTTC. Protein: CASSLGQNYGYTF.

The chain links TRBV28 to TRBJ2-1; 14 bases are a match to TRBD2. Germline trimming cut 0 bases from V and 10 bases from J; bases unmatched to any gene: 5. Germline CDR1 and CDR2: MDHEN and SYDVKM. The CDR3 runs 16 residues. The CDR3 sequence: CASSLWGLAGVGEQFF. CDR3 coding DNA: TGTGCCAGCAGTTTATGGGGACTAGCGGGAGTGGGGGAGCAGTTCTTC.

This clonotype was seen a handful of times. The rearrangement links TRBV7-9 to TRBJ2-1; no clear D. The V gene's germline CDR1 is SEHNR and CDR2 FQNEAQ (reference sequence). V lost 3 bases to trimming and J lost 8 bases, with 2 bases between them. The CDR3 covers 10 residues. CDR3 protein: CASSFYEQFF. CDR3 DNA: TGTGCCAGCAGCTTTTATGAGCAGTTCTTC.

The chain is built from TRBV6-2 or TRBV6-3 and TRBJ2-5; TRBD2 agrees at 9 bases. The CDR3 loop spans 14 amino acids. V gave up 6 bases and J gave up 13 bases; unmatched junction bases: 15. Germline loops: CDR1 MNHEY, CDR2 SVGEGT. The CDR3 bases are TGTGCCAGCAGCCTTAGCGGGAGCTCCTACGAGCGGTACTTC. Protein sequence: CASSLSGSSYERYF.

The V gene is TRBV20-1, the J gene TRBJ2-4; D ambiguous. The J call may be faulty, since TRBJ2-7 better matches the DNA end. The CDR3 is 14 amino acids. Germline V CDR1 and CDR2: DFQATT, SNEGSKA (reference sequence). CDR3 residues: CSARDRSFRYEQYF. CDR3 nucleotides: TGCAGTGCTAGAGATCGGTCTTTTAGGTACGAGCAGTACTTC.

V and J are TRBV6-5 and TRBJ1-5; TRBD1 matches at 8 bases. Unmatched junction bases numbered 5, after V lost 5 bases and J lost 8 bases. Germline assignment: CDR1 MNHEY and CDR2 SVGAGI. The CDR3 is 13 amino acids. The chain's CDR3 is CASSQDRGEPQHF. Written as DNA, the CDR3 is TGTGCCAGCAGTCAAGACAGGGGTGAGCCCCAGCATTTT.

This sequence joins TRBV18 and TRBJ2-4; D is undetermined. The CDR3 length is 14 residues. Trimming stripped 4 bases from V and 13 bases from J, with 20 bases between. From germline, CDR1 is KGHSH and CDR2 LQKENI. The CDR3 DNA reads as TGTGCCAGCTCACGAGACGTTATCGGTGCATGGCAGTACTTC. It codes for CASSRDVIGAWQYF.

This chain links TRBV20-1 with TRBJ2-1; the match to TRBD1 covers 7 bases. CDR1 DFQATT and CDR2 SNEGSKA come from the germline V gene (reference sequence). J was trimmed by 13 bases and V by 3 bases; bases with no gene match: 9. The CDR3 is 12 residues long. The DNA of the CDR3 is TGCAGTGCTAGGACAGGGAGAGAGACCCAGTTCTTC. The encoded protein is CSARTGRETQFF.

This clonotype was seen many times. CDR3 loop: CASRPGRENQPQHF. CDR3 DNA sequence: TGTGCCAGCAGGCCAGGGAGGGAGAATCAGCCCCAGCATTTT. The chain is built from TRBV6-6 and TRBJ1-5; weak D call: TRBD1 (5 bases). The V end lost 6 bases, the J end lost 4 bases, and 13 bases lay between the germline ends. The germline CDR1 and CDR2 sequences are MNHNY and SVGAGI (reference sequence). CDR3 size: 14 residues.

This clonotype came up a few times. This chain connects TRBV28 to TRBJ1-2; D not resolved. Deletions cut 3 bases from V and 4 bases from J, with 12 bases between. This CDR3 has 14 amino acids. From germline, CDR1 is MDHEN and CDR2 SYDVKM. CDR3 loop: CASSLPGTRYGYTF. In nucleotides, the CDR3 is TGTGCCAGCAGTTTGCCTGGAACACGCTATGGCTACACCTTC.

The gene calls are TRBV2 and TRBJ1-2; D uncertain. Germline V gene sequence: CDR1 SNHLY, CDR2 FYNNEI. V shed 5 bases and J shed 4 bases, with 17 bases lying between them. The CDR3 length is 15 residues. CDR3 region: CASSPGPYQPYGYTF. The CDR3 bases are TGTGCCAGCAGTCCCGGACCCTACCAACCCTATGGCTACACCTTC.

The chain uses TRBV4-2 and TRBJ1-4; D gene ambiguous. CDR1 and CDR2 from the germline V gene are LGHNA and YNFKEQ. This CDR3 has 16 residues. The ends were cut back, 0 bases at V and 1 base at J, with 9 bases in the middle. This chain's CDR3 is CASSQDRRLTNEKLFF. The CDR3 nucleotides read TGTGCCAGCAGCCAAGATCGCCGCCTAACTAATGAAAAACTGTTTTTT.

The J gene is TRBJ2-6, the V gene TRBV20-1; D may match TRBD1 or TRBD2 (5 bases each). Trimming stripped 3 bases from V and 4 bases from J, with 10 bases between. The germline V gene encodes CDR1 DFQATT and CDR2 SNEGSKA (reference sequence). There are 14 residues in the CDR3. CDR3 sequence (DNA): TGCAGTGCTAGCAGCTGGGACGGGGCCAACGTCCTGACTTTC. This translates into CSASSWDGANVLTF.